This entry is about one T cell receptor beta chain. Other DNA sequences of this sample code for an identical CDR3. CDR1 MNHEY and CDR2 SMNVEV come from the germline V gene (reference sequence). The V segment lost 3 bases and the J segment 1 base; nucleotides outside the gene matches: 0. This CDR3 region has 14 residues. Per the authors' pipeline: Amplified reference gene primers provided the basis for estimating nucleated cell counts. Generated by immunoSEQ multiplex PCR, the TCRdb table keeps only in-frame clones and is missing some. D and trimming were read from the DNA, whereas the V and J calls and clone size are those reported in that table. The sample shows 250,000 to 350,000 clones, roughly nine tenths of them seen only once. Patients from Seattle were sampled longitudinally, starting during active infection. These data come from a study of blood T cell repertoires in COVID-19. Study summary: Some COVID-19 samples were acute and others convalescent; all came from the United States, Italy and Spain. In each case, the material was cDNA or gDNA derived from T cells, B-cell-depleted T cells, or PBMCs.

V usage is TRBV27 and J usage is TRBJ2-5, with 9 nucleotides matching TRBD1. This TCR was sampled from a woman under 40 with COVID-19, enrolled during active disease. Sequencing input: peripheral blood. The CDR3 bases are TGTGCCAGCAGTTTGACAGGGGGCCAAGAGACCCAGTACTTC. Its translation is CASSLTGGQETQYF.